These 12 T cell receptor beta chains were all obtained from the same sample, sequenced in a study of blood T cell repertoires in COVID-19. Libraries were prepared by immunoSEQ multiplex PCR; TCRdb keeps only in-frame clonotypes and omits some of them. The sample has tens of thousands of clones; more than 85% are singletons. Sequenced: peripheral blood. These receptors originate from a man aged 50-59 years with active COVID-19.

The chain uses TRBV2 and TRBJ1-2; D unclear. The V end lost 8 bases, the J end lost 8 bases, and 15 bases lay between the germline ends. The CDR3 sequence is 12 residues long. From germline, CDR1 is SNHLY and CDR2 FYNNEI. CDR3 sequence reads: CASFREVSGYTF. Written as DNA, the CDR3 is TGTGCCAGCTTCCGAGAAGTATCCGGCTACACCTTC.

This sequence joins TRBV28 and TRBJ2-3; the match to TRBD2 covers 15 bases. From germline, CDR1 is MDHEN and CDR2 SYDVKM. The CDR3 has 16 amino acids. Germline trimming cut 6 bases from V and 4 bases from J; bases unmatched to any gene: 5. The CDR3 loop reads CASSKGLAGGPDTQYF. In nucleotides, the CDR3 is TGTGCCAGCAGCAAGGGACTAGCGGGAGGCCCAGATACGCAGTATTTT. The whole variable domain, filled in from reference TRBV28 and TRBJ2-3, reads DVKVTQSSRYLVKRTGEKVFLECVQDMDHENMFWYRQDPGLGLRLIYFSYDVKMKEKGDIPEGYSVSREKKERFSLILESASTNQTSMYLCASSKGLAGGPDTQYFGPGTRLTVL.

V and J are TRBV7-9 and TRBJ1-1; maybe TRBD1 (5 bases). The CDR3 sequence is 14 residues long. Germline V gene lookup returns CDR1 SEHNR and CDR2 FQNEAQ (reference sequence). V was trimmed by 8 bases and J by 3 bases, leaving 16 bases between them. The chain's CDR3 is CASGLGTQDTEAFF. The CDR3 DNA follows: TGTGCCAGCGGACTAGGGACGCAAGACACTGAAGCTTTCTTT.

This clone has a single count. V is TRBV10-3 and J is TRBJ1-3; D gene uncertain. The CDR3 loop spans 12 amino acids. In germline, CDR1 is ENHRY, CDR2 SYGVKD. V gave up 11 bases and J gave up 0 bases, with 8 bases separating them. The CDR3 loop reads CADLASGNTIYF. CDR3 coding DNA: TGTGCCGATCTAGCCTCTGGAAACACCATATATTTT.

This clone was seen just once. The V gene is TRBV29-1, the J gene TRBJ1-1, with 8 bases that match TRBD1. Germline values: CDR1 SQVTM, CDR2 ANQGSEA. Losses at the gene ends were 4 bases for V and 0 bases for J; bases not matched to a gene: 4. This CDR3 region has 14 residues. Here the CDR3 DNA reads TGCAGCGTTGCGGGACAGGTAATGAACACTGAAGCTTTCTTT. Amino acids: CSVAGQVMNTEAFF. Complete variable domain (other parts from reference TRBV29-1 and TRBJ1-1): SAVISQKPSRDICQRGTSLTIQCQVDSQVTMMFWYRQQPGQSLTLIATANQGSEATYESGFVIDKFPISRPNLTFSTLTVSNMSPEDSSIYLCSVAGQVMNTEAFFGQGTRLTVV.

A few counts support this clone. The J gene is TRBJ1-2, the V gene TRBV4-1, with D perhaps matching TRBD1 (6 bases). V lost 1 base, J lost 4 bases, and 13 bases lay in between. The length of the CDR3 is 15 residues. The germline V gene encodes CDR1 MGHRA and CDR2 YSYEKL. The CDR3 coding sequence is TGCGCCAGCAGCCAAGGGACAGTCCCCGGCTATGGCTACACCTTC. Its protein is CASSQGTVPGYGYTF.

V gene TRBV6-5 combines with J gene TRBJ1-6; D is uncertain. The CDR3 is 10 amino acids. The germline V gene encodes CDR1 MNHEY and CDR2 SVGAGI. V was trimmed by 9 bases and J by 10 bases, leaving 7 bases between them. The CDR3 DNA is TGTGCCAGAGAGGGATCACCCCTCCACTTT. Its protein product is CAREGSPLHF.

This clone was seen only a few times. CDR3 sequence reads: CASSVGGTNNSPLHF. The CDR3 DNA follows: TGTGCCAGCAGCGTAGGTGGAACTAATAATTCACCCCTCCACTTT. The V call is TRBV9, the J call TRBJ1-6; D is ambiguous. V was cut by 0 bases and J by 5 bases, with 9 bases left in between. The CDR3 consists of 15 residues. Germline V lookup: CDR1 SGDLS, CDR2 YYNGEE.

A single count supports this clone. This chain joins TRBV7-6 and TRBJ2-7, with TRBD2 identical over 13 bases. Germline V CDR1 and CDR2: SGHVS, FNYEAQ. The CDR3 consists of 16 residues. V gave up 5 bases and J gave up 7 bases; unmatched junction bases: 11. Written as DNA, the CDR3 is TGTGCCAGCAGCCCAAGGGGGACTAGCGGGGTCAGGGAGCAGTACTTC. Its protein is CASSPRGTSGVREQYF.

Comment on this clone: Additional DNA sequences in this sample encode the identical CDR3. The chain carries TRBV7-2 and TRBJ1-2, with 9 bases that match TRBD1. The CDR3 loop spans 17 amino acids. V shed 6 bases, J shed 3 bases, and the junction held 14 bases outside the gene matches. Per the germline V gene, CDR1 is SGHTA and CDR2 is FQGNSA. CDR3 sequence (DNA): TGTGCCAGCAGTTCGCGGCTAGCCGGGACAGGGTACTATGGCTACACCTTC. Residues: CASSSRLAGTGYYGYTF. The whole variable domain, filled in from reference TRBV7-2 and TRBJ1-2, reads GAGVSQSPSNKVTEKGKDVELRCDPISGHTALYWYRQSLGQGLEFLIYFQGNSAPDKSGLPSDRFSAERTGGSVSTLTIQRTQQEDSAVYLCASSSRLAGTGYYGYTFGSGTRLTVV.

The V and J genes are TRBV19 and TRBJ2-5; possibly TRBD2 for D (6 bases). The CDR3 has 13 amino acids. The V end was cut by 3 bases, the J end by 5 bases, with 10 bases between. CDR1 and CDR2 from the germline V gene are LNHDA and SQIVND (reference sequence). The CDR3 region is CASSMTSVETQYF. The CDR3 region has the DNA TGTGCCAGTAGTATGACTAGTGTTGAGACCCAGTACTTC.

This chain connects TRBV9 to TRBJ2-3; maybe TRBD1 (5 bases). Trimming took off 3 bases at V and 4 bases at J, with 12 bases between the two ends. In germline, CDR1 is SGDLS, CDR2 YYNGEE. The CDR3 contains 14 residues. The CDR3 DNA follows: TGTGCCAGCAGCGGGGGCGTTGTGGCAGATACGCAGTATTTT. This translates into CASSGGVVADTQYF.